The 14 T cell receptor beta chains given below trace back to one sample, sequenced in a study of blood T cell repertoires in COVID-19. Generated by immunoSEQ multiplex PCR, the TCRdb table keeps only in-frame clones and is missing some. The sample has 150,000 to 200,000 clones; 70% to 90% are singletons. The sequenced sample was peripheral blood. These TCRs come from a man in his sixties or seventies with active or convalescent COVID-19.

This clone was found once. This sequence joins TRBV10-3 and TRBJ1-2; D remains unclear. The CDR3 extends over 14 amino acids. The V gene's germline CDR1 is ENHRY and CDR2 SYGVKD. V lost 6 bases, J lost 2 bases, and 13 bases lay in between. CDR3 in amino acids: CAIRPPELNYGYTF. In nucleotides, the CDR3 is TGTGCCATCAGACCTCCTGAACTAAACTATGGCTACACCTTC.

This clone showed up just once. This chain links TRBV27 with TRBJ1-5; 7 positions match TRBD1. This CDR3 contains 19 residues. V shed 4 bases and J 3 bases; nucleotides not matched to a gene: 18. Germline assignment: CDR1 MNHEY and CDR2 SMNVEV (reference sequence). The CDR3 reads CASSSTKGGQFLDNQPQHF. For the CDR3, the DNA is TGTGCCAGCAGTTCGACTAAGGGGGGACAGTTTCTTGACAATCAGCCCCAGCATTTT.

This chain uses TRBV2 with TRBJ2-4; 11 nucleotides align to TRBD1. Germline-derived CDR1 and CDR2 are SNHLY and FYNNEI. The CDR3 totals 17 residues. V gave up 1 base and J gave up 7 bases; unmatched junction bases: 9. The CDR3 reads CASSEGTGGVSRNIQYF. The CDR3 DNA reads TGTGCCAGCAGTGAAGGGACAGGGGGCGTGTCAAGGAACATTCAGTACTTC. The entire variable domain, with the rest obtained from reference TRBV2 and TRBJ2-4, is as follows: EPEVTQTPSHQVTQMGQEVILRCVPISNHLYFYWYRQILGQKVEFLVSFYNNEISEKSEIFDDQFSVERPDGSNFTLKIRSTKLEDSAMYFCASSEGTGGVSRNIQYFGAGTRLSVL.

The chain links TRBV28 to TRBJ1-1, with D tentatively TRBD1 (5 bases). The CDR3 runs 14 residues. Trimming removed 7 bases at V and 11 bases at J, with 23 bases between. Germline-derived CDR1 and CDR2 are MDHEN and SYDVKM. For the CDR3, the DNA is TGTGCCAGCATCGACCCAGGACACCCGGGTAGTGCTTTCTTT. Its protein product is CASIDPGHPGSAFF.

The chain carries TRBV7-9 and TRBJ1-2; a weak D match, TRBD1 (5 bases). V was clipped by 4 bases and J by 8 bases, with 17 bases between them. Germline assignment: CDR1 SEHNR and CDR2 FQNEAQ (reference sequence). This CDR3 spans 14 amino acids. The CDR3 bases are TGTGCCAGCAGCTCTTATGTTGGGGCTGGGGGCTACACCTTC. This translates into CASSSYVGAGGYTF.

Points on this clone: This sample includes further DNA sequences coding for the same CDR3. This chain links TRBV5-4 with TRBJ2-7; TRBD2 aligns across 7 bases. With V trimmed by 0 bases and J by 0 bases, 3 bases remained unmatched. Germline V gene data show CDR1 as SGHNT and CDR2 as YYREEE (reference sequence). The length of the CDR3 is 15 residues. The CDR3 protein is CASSLVGGSSYEQYF. CDR3 sequence (DNA): TGTGCCAGCAGCTTGGTTGGCGGGAGCTCCTACGAGCAGTACTTC.

The J gene is TRBJ2-5, the V gene TRBV5-5, with D perhaps TRBD2 (6 bases). This CDR3 has 12 amino acids. Germline V gene data show CDR1 as SGHKS and CDR2 as YYEKEE (reference sequence). The V and J ends lost 5 bases and 3 bases respectively, with 8 bases between them. In DNA, the CDR3 is TGTGCCAGCAGGGGGGGTGAAGAGACCCAGTACTTC. Translating it yields CASRGGEETQYF. Looking up the rest from reference TRBV5-5 and TRBJ2-5 gives the full variable domain: DAGVTQSPTHLIKTRGQQVTLRCSPISGHKSVSWYQQVLGQGPQFIFQYYEKEERGRGNFPDRFSARQFPNYSSELNVNALLLGDSALYLCASRGGEETQYFGPGTRLLVL.

This chain connects TRBV28 to TRBJ2-1; 9 bases map to TRBD2. With V trimmed by 5 bases and J by 12 bases, 14 bases remained unmatched. The germline CDR1 and CDR2 sequences are MDHEN and SYDVKM. The CDR3 runs to 15 residues. In DNA, the CDR3 is TGTGCCAGCAGTCCCCCTCCCCGCGGGAGGGGGGTGCAGTTCTTC. Translated: CASSPPPRGRGVQFF.

The rearrangement links TRBV19 to TRBJ1-5, with D maybe TRBD1 (5 bases). The length of the CDR3 is 15 residues. V lost 5 bases to trimming and J lost 6 bases, with 17 bases between them. Germline-derived CDR1 and CDR2 are LNHDA and SQIVND (reference sequence). CDR3 sequence: CASSGLRGLGQPQHF. In nucleotides, the CDR3 is TGTGCCAGTAGTGGGTTGCGGGGCCTCGGTCAGCCCCAGCATTTT.

The chain couples TRBV7-2 to TRBJ2-2; no reliable D call. With 5 bases removed from V and 0 bases from J, the gap between germline ends came to 10 bases. Germline V lookup: CDR1 SGHTA, CDR2 FQGNSA. There are 15 residues in the CDR3. The CDR3 bases are TGTGCCAGCAGCGCCCGGGTCGCGAACACCGGGGAGCTGTTTTTT. Protein: CASSARVANTGELFF.

This clone was observed a handful of times. The chain employs TRBV5-1 and TRBJ2-5, with D maybe TRBD2 (7 bases). Deletions cut 3 bases from V and 4 bases from J, with 10 bases between. The CDR3 is 13 amino acids. Germline CDR1 SGHRS, CDR2 YFSETQ. The CDR3 bases are TGCGCCAGCAGCTGGAGGGGGGGAGAGACCCAGTACTTC. Translation gives CASSWRGGETQYF.

The rearrangement joins TRBV19 to TRBJ2-7; 8 bases agree with TRBD2. CDR1 and CDR2 (germline): LNHDA, SQIVND (reference sequence). V shed 2 bases and J 0 bases; nucleotides not matched to a gene: 3. The CDR3 runs to 15 residues. The CDR3 DNA follows: TGTGCCAGTAGTATAACTAGCGGCCTCTCCTACGAGCAGTACTTC. Its translation: CASSITSGLSYEQYF.

This chain links TRBV6-6 with TRBJ2-1; 13 bases map to TRBD2. The CDR3 runs 17 residues. The germline CDR1 and CDR2 sequences are MNHNY and SVGAGI (reference sequence). V lost 5 bases, J lost 3 bases, and 7 bases stayed unmatched. The CDR3 sequence is CASSPRLAGGDYNEQFF. DNA for the CDR3: TGTGCCAGCAGTCCTCGACTAGCGGGAGGAGACTACAATGAGCAGTTCTTC.

The gene calls are TRBV4-1 and TRBJ1-2; 9 bases agree with TRBD1. Germline CDR1 MGHRA, CDR2 YSYEKL. With V trimmed by 3 bases and J by 6 bases, 5 bases remained unmatched. CDR3 length: 14 residues. This chain's CDR3 is CASSHGTGYDGYTF. DNA of the CDR3: TGCGCCAGCAGCCATGGGACAGGGTATGATGGCTACACCTTC.